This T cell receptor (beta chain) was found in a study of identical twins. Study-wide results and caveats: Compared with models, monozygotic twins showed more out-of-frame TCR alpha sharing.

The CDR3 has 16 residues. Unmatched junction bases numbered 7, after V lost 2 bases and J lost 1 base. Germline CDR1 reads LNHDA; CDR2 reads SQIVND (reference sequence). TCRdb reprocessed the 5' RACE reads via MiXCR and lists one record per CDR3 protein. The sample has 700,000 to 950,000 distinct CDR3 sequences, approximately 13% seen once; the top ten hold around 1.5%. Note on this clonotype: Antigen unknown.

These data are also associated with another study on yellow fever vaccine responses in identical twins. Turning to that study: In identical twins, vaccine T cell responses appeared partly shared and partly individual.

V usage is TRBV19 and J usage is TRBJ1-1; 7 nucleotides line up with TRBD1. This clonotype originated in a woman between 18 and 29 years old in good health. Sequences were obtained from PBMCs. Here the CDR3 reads CASSIQGGAKNTEAFF. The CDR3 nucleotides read TGTGCCAGTAGTATACAAGGGGGCGCCAAGAACACTGAAGCTTTCTTT.